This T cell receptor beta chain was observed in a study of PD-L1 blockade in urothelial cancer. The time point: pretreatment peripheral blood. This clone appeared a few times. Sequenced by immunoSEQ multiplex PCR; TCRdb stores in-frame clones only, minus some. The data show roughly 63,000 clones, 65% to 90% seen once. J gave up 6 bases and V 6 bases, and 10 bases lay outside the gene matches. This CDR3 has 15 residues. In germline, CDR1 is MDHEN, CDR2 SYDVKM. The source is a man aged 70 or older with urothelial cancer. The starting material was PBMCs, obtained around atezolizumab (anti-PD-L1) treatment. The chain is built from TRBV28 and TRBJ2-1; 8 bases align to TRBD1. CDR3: CASSPNRGAVNEQFF. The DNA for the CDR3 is TGTGCCAGCAGCCCCAACAGGGGGGCGGTCAATGAGCAGTTCTTC.